The 14 T cell receptor beta chains presented below share a single source sample, sequenced in a study of PD-1 blockade in classical Hodgkin lymphoma. The time point is: cycle 4 day 1 (C4D1), after less than 7 weeks of nivolumab. Each patient's relapse followed autologous stem cell transplantation, and brentuximab vedotin exposure varied. TCRdb keeps only in-frame clones here, not all; method: immunoSEQ multiplex PCR. The sample records some 52,000 clones, about 89% being singletons. The input for sequencing was peripheral blood mononuclear cells (PBMCs), taken before the fourth cycle of nivolumab. The receptors come from a human donor with classical Hodgkin lymphoma.

This clone was seen just once. This chain links TRBV29-1 with TRBJ1-2; no definite D call. Germline V CDR1 and CDR2: SQVTM, ANQGSEA. The CDR3 totals 13 residues. V was clipped by 5 bases and J by 4 bases, with 14 bases between them. The CDR3 bases are TGCAGCGTTCCGCCCCCGGCTGGCTATGGCTACACCTTC. Its translation is CSVPPPAGYGYTF.

The table lists this clone with a count of one. The chain carries TRBV16 and TRBJ2-7; 8 bases map to TRBD1. This CDR3 comprises 17 residues. Unmatched junction bases numbered 14, after V lost 4 bases and J lost 3 bases. CDR1 and CDR2 (germline): KGHSY, FQNENV. The CDR3 sequence: CASSLSLDREIIYEQYF. CDR3 in DNA: TGTGCCAGCAGCCTATCCTTGGACAGGGAGATAATCTACGAGCAGTACTTC.

This rearrangement joins TRBV4-1 to TRBJ2-7; D gene uncertain. Germline CDR1 MGHRA, CDR2 YSYEKL. Trimming shortened V by 2 bases and J by 5 bases, and 4 bases separated the two germline ends. The CDR3 sequence is 11 residues long. The CDR3 DNA sequence: TGCGCCAGCAGCCAATATAACGAGCAGTACTTC. The encoded protein is CASSQYNEQYF.

This chain links TRBV5-1 with TRBJ1-2, with TRBD1 matching over 9 bases. V dropped 4 bases and J dropped 4; count of bases not matched to a gene: 5. Germline CDR1 and CDR2: SGHRS and YFSETQ. The CDR3 spans 14 residues. The DNA of the CDR3 is TGCGCCAGCAGCGACGGACAGGGGATCTATGGCTACACCTTC. It codes for CASSDGQGIYGYTF.

The rearrangement joins TRBV6-1 to TRBJ2-7, with D perhaps TRBD2 (7 bases). Germline-derived CDR1 and CDR2 are MNHNS and SASEGT. V shed 2 bases and J shed 2 bases, with 22 bases lying between them. The CDR3 loop spans 18 amino acids. The CDR3: CASSERGAGAPLPYEQYF. CDR3 sequence (DNA): TGTGCCAGCAGTGAACGCGGCGCGGGGGCCCCCCTACCCTACGAGCAGTACTTC.

The chain combines TRBV19 with TRBJ1-1; 8 bases line up with TRBD1. This CDR3 spans 16 amino acids. Looked up from germline, CDR1 is LNHDA and CDR2 is SQIVND (reference sequence). V was pared by 6 bases and J by 0 bases, with 9 bases of the junction left unmatched. CDR3 sequence (DNA): TGTGCCAGTAGACCAATCTTGACAGGGGTGAACACTGAAGCTTTCTTT. Protein: CASRPILTGVNTEAFF. Full variable domain (rest looked up from reference TRBV19 and TRBJ1-1): DGGITQSPKYLFRKEGQNVTLSCEQNLNHDAMYWYRQDPGQGLRLIYYSQIVNDFQKGDIAEGYSVSREKKESFPLTVTSAQKNPTAFYLCASRPILTGVNTEAFFGQGTRLTVV.

The chain employs TRBV6-1 and TRBJ1-1; D may be TRBD1 (5 bases). The CDR3 is 13 amino acids. V was pared by 8 bases and J by 3 bases, with 13 bases between. Germline V gives CDR1 MNHNS, CDR2 SASEGT. The CDR3 nucleotides read TGTGCCAGCGCCCGAGGGGCACACACTGAAGCTTTCTTT. Encoded protein: CASARGAHTEAFF.

The chain carries TRBV7-9 and TRBJ2-7; 10 bases align to TRBD2. The CDR3 consists of 18 residues. CDR1 SEHNR and CDR2 FQNEAQ come from the germline V gene (reference sequence). The V and J ends lost 0 bases and 0 bases, in that order; junction bases with no gene match: 8. The CDR3 DNA sequence: TGTGCCAGCAGCTTAGCGCCTAGCGGGGGAAAATCCTCCTACGAGCAGTACTTC. Translated, it gives CASSLAPSGGKSSYEQYF.

The J gene is TRBJ2-5, the V gene TRBV7-9; 11 bases fit TRBD2. V shed 4 bases and J 5 bases; nucleotides not matched to a gene: 3. Germline CDR1 and CDR2: SEHNR and FQNEAQ (reference sequence). The CDR3 length is 14 residues. CDR3 sequence (DNA): TGTGCCAGCAGCTCTCGGACTAGCGGGGAGACCCAGTACTTC. This encodes CASSSRTSGETQYF.

The chain uses TRBV4-1 and TRBJ1-3; D is ambiguous. Germline V CDR1 and CDR2: MGHRA, YSYEKL. Trimming took 5 bases from V and 2 from J, leaving 4 bases between them. This CDR3 spans 12 amino acids. This CDR3 reads CASSIPGNTIYF. DNA of the CDR3: TGCGCCAGCAGCATACCTGGAAACACCATATATTTT.

This clone showed up just a few times. This chain connects TRBV2 to TRBJ1-6; possible D gene TRBD1, 6 bases. This CDR3 comprises 13 residues. Germline V CDR1 and CDR2: SNHLY, FYNNEI. With 6 bases removed from V and 9 bases from J, the gap between germline ends came to 12 bases. Written as DNA, the CDR3 is TGTGCCAGCAGCAAGGGGGGGGGTTCACCCCTCCACTTT. Its translation is CASSKGGGSPLHF.

The chain links TRBV5-4 to TRBJ2-7; 10 bases are shared with TRBD2. CDR1 and CDR2 (germline): SGHNT, YYREEE (reference sequence). This CDR3 is built from 15 residues. Unmatched junction bases numbered 5, after V lost 4 bases and J lost 1 base. The CDR3 DNA follows: TGTGCCAGCAGCACCGGACTAGCGGCTTCCTACGAGCAGTACTTC. Amino acid sequence: CASSTGLAASYEQYF. Variable domain in full (rest from reference TRBV5-4 and TRBJ2-7): ETGVTQSPTHLIKTRGQQVTLRCSSQSGHNTVSWYQQALGQGPQFIFQYYREEENGRGNFPPRFSGLQFPNYSSELNVNALELDDSALYLCASSTGLAASYEQYFGPGTRLTVT.

This chain joins TRBV9 and TRBJ2-2, with 11 bases that match TRBD2. J was trimmed by 6 bases and V by 4 bases; bases with no gene match: 8. This CDR3 has 16 residues. Germline V gene data show CDR1 as SGDLS and CDR2 as YYNGEE. The CDR3 here is CASSPYSGGGAGELFF. The CDR3 DNA is TGTGCCAGCAGCCCCTATAGCGGGGGGGGCGCCGGGGAGCTGTTTTTT.

The chain employs TRBV7-2 and TRBJ1-3; D remains unclear. V lost 1 base and J 4 bases, leaving 5 bases between the germline ends. The CDR3 totals 13 residues. Looked up from germline, CDR1 is SGHTA and CDR2 is FQGNSA. In DNA, the CDR3 is TGTGCCAGCAGCTTAGATGAAGGAAACACCATATATTTT. Its translation is CASSLDEGNTIYF.